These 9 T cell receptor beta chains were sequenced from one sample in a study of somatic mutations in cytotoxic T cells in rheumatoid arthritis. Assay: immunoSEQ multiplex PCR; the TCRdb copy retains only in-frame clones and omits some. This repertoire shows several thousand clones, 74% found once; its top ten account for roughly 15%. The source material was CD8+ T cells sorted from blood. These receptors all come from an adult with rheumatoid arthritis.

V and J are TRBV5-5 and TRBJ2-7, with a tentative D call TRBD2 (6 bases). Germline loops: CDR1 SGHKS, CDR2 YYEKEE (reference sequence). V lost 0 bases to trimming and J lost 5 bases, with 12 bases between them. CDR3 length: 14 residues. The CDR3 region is CASSLAGLVHEQYF. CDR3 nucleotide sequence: TGTGCCAGCAGCTTGGCGGGACTCGTCCACGAGCAGTACTTC.

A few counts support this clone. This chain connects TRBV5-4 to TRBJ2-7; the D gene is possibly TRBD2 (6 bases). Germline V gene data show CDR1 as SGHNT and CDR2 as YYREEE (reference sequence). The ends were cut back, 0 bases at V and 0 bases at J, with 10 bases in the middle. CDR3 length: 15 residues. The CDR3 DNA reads TGTGCCAGCAGCTTGGGCGGGGTCAGCTCCTACGAGCAGTACTTC. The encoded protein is CASSLGGVSSYEQYF.

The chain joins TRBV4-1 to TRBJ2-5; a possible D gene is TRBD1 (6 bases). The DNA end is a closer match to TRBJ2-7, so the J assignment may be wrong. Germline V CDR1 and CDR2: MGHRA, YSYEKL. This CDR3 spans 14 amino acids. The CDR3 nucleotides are TGCGCCAGCAGCCAATTAGGGGGTTCCTACGAGCAGTACTTC. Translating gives CASSQLGGSYEQYF.

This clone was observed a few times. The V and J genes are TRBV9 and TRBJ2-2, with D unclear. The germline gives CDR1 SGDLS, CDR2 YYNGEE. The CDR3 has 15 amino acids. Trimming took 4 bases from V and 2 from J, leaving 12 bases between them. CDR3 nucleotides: TGTGCCAGCAGCCCATGGTTCAGTAACACCGGGGAGCTGTTTTTT. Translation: CASSPWFSNTGELFF.

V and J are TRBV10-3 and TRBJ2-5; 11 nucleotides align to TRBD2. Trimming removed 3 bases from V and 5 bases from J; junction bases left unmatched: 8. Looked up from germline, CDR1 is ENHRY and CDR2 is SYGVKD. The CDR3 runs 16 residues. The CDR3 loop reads CAISEGTSGEGETQYF. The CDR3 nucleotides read TGTGCCATCAGTGAAGGGACTAGCGGAGAGGGGGAGACCCAGTACTTC.

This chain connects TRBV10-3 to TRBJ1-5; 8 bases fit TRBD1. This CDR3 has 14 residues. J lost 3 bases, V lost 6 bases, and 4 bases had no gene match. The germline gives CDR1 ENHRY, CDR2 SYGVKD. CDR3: CAIRQGELNQPQHF. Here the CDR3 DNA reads TGTGCCATCAGACAGGGGGAGCTCAATCAGCCCCAGCATTTT.

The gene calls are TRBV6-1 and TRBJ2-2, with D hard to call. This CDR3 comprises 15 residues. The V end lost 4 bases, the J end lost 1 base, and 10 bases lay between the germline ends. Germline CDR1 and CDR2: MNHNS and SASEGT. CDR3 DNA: TGTGCCAGCAGTGGGGTAGCAGGGAACACCGGGGAGCTGTTTTTT. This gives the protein CASSGVAGNTGELFF.

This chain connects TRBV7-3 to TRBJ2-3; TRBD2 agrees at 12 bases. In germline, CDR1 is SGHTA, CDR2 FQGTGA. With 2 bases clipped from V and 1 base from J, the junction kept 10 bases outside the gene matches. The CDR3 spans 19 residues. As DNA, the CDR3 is TGTGCCAGCAGCTTAGAAGGCCTAGCGGGAGGGCGGGGCACAGATACGCAGTATTTT. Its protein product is CASSLEGLAGGRGTDTQYF.

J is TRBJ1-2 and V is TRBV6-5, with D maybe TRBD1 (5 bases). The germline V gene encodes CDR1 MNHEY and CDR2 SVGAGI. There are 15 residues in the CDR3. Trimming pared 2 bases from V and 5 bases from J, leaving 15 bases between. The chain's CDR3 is CASSYGQGFRYGYTF. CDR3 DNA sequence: TGTGCCAGCAGTTACGGTCAGGGTTTTCGGTATGGCTACACCTTC.